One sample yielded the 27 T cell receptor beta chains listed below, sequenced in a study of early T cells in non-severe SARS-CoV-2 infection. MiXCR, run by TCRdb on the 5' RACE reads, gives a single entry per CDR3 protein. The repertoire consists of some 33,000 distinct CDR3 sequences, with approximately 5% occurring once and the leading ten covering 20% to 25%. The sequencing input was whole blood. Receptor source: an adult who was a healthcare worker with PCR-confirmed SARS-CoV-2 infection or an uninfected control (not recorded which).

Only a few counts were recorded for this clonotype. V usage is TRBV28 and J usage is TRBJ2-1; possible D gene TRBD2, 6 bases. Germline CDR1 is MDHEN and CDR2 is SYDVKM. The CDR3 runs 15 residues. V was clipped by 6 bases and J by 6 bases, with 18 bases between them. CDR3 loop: CASSLHSGPVNEQFF. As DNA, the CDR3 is TGTGCCAGCAGCCTACACAGCGGGCCCGTCAATGAGCAGTTCTTC.

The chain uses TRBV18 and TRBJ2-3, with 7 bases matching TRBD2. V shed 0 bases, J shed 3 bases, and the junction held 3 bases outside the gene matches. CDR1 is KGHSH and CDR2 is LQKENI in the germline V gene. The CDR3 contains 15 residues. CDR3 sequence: CASSPPGGRTDTQYF. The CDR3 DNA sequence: TGTGCCAGCTCACCACCGGGCGGGAGAACAGATACGCAGTATTTT.

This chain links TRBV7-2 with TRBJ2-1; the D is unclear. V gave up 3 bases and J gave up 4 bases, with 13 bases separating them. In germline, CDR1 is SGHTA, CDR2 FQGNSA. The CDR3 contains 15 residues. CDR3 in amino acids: CASSFGDPKYNEQFF. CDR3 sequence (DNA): TGTGCCAGCAGCTTCGGAGACCCCAAATACAATGAGCAGTTCTTC.

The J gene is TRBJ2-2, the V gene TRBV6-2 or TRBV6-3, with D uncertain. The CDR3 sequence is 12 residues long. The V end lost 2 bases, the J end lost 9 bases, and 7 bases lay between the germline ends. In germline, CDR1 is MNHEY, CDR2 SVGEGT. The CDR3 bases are TGTGCCAGCAGTTACAATCCCCGGGAGCTGTTTTTT. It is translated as CASSYNPRELFF.

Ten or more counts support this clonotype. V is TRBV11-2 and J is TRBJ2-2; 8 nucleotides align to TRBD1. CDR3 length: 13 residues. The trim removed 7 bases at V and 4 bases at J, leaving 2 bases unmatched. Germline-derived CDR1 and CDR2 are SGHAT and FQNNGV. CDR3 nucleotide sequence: TGTGCCAGCAAGGGACAGGTCACCGGGGAGCTGTTTTTT. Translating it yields CASKGQVTGELFF.

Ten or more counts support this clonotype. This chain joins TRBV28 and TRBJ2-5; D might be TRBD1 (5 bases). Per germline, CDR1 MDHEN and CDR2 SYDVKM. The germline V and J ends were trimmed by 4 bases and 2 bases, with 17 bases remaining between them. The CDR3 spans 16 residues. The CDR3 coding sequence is TGTGCCAGCAGTTCGGCCTTGGGGCTCCCACAAGAGACCCAGTACTTC. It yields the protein CASSSALGLPQETQYF. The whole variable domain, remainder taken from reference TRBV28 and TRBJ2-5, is DVKVTQSSRYLVKRTGEKVFLECVQDMDHENMFWYRQDPGLGLRLIYFSYDVKMKEKGDIPEGYSVSREKKERFSLILESASTNQTSMYLCASSSALGLPQETQYFGPGTRLLVL.

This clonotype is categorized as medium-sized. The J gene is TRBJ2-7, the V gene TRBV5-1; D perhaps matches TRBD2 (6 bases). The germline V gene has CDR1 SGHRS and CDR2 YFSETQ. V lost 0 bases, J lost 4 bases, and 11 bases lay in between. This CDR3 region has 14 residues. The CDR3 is CASSLEIGRYEQYF. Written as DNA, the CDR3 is TGCGCCAGCAGCTTGGAGATAGGGAGGTACGAGCAGTACTTC.

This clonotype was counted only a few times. The CDR3 sequence is CASSSRTGPPYEQYF. The CDR3 DNA reads TGTGCCAGCAGCTCGCGGACAGGGCCACCCTACGAGCAGTACTTC. The chain combines TRBV7-2 with TRBJ2-7; 8 nucleotides line up with TRBD1. J was trimmed by 2 bases and V by 4 bases; bases with no gene match: 7. CDR3 length equals 15 residues. Germline V gives CDR1 SGHTA, CDR2 FQGNSA.

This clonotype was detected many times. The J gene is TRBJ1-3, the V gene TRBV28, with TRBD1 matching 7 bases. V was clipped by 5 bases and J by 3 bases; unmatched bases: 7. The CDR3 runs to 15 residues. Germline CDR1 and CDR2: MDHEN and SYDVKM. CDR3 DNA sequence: TGTGCCAGCAGTCCCTCGACAGGGTTTGGAAACACCATATATTTT. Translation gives CASSPSTGFGNTIYF.

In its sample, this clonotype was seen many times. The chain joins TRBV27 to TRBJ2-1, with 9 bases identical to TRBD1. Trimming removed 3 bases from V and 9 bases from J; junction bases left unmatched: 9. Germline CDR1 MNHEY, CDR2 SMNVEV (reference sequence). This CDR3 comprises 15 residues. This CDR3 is CASSFPGQGRSEQFF. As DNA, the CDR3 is TGTGCCAGCAGTTTCCCCGGACAGGGGCGCAGTGAGCAGTTCTTC.

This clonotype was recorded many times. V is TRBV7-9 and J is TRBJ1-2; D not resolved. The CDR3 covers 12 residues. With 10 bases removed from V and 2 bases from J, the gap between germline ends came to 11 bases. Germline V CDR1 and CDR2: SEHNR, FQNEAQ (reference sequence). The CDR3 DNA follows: TGTGCCACCCGAGGGTACAACTATGGCTACACCTTC. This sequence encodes CATRGYNYGYTF.

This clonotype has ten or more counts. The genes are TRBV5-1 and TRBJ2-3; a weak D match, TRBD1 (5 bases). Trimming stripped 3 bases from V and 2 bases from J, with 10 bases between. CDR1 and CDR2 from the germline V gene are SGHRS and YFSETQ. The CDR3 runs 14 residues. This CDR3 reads CASSSGPSTDTQYF. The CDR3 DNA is TGCGCCAGCAGCTCAGGGCCTTCCACAGATACGCAGTATTTT.

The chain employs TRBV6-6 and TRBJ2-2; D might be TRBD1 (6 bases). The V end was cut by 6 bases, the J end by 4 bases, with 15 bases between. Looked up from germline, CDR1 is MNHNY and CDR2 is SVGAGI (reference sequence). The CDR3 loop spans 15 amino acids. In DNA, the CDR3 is TGTGCCAGCAGCCCACAGGGCGGTAGCACCGGGGAGCTGTTTTTT. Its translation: CASSPQGGSTGELFF.

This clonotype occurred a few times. CDR3 in DNA: TGTGCCAGCAGCCCTCGGACAGGGCAATCCTACAATGAGCAGTTCTTC. This translates into CASSPRTGQSYNEQFF. This chain joins TRBV7-3 and TRBJ2-1, with TRBD1 identical over 8 bases. This CDR3 is 16 amino acids long. J gave up 1 base and V 5 bases, and 7 bases lay outside the gene matches. CDR1 is SGHTA, CDR2 FQGTGA, per germline.

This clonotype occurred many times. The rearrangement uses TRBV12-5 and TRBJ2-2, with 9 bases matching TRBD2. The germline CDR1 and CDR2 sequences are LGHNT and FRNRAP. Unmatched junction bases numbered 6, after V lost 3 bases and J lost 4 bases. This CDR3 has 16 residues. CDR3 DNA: TGTGCTAGTGGTTTCAATAGCGGGAGTGTCACCGGGGAGCTGTTTTTT. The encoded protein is CASGFNSGSVTGELFF.

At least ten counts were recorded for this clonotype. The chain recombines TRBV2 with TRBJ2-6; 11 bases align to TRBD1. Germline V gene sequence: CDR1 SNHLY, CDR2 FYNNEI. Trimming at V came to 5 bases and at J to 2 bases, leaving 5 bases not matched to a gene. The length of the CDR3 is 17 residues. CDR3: CASSRPDRGPGANVLTF. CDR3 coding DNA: TGTGCCAGCAGTCGACCGGACAGGGGGCCTGGGGCCAACGTCCTGACTTTC.

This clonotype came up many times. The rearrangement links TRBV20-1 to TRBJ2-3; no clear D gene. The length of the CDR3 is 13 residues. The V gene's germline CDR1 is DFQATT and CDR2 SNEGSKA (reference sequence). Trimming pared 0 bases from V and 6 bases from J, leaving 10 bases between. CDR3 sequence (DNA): TGCAGTGCTAGAGATCCACGAGTGGATACGCAGTATTTT. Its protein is CSARDPRVDTQYF.

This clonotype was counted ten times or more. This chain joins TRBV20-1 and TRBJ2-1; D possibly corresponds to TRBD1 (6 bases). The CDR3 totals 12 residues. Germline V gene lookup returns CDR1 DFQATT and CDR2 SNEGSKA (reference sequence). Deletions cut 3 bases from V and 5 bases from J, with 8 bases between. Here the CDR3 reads CSASGQNNEQFF. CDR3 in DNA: TGCAGTGCTAGCGGACAGAACAATGAGCAGTTCTTC.

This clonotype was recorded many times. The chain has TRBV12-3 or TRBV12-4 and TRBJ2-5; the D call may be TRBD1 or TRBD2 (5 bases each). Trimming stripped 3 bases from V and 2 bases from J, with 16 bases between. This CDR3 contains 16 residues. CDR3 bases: TGTGCCAGCAGTTTCGGGGCCCCCTTTGTTCAAGAGACCCAGTACTTC. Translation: CASSFGAPFVQETQYF.

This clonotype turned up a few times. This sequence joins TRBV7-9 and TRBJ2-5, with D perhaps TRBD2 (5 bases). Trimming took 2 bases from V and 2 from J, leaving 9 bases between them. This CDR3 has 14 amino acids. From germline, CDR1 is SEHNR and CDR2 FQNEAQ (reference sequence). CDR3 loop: CASSLLGLQETQYF. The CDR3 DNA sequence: TGTGCCAGCAGCTTATTAGGACTGCAAGAGACCCAGTACTTC. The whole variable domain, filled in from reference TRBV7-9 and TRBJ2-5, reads DTGVSQNPRHKITKRGQNVTFRCDPISEHNRLYWYRQTLGQGPEFLTYFQNEAQLEKSRLLSDRFSAERPKGSFSTLEIQRTEQGDSAMYLCASSLLGLQETQYFGPGTRLLVL.

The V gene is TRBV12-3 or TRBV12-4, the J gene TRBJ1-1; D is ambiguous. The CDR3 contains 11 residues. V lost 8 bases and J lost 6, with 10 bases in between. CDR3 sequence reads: CASPIVPEAFF. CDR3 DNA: TGTGCCAGCCCAATAGTCCCTGAAGCTTTCTTT.

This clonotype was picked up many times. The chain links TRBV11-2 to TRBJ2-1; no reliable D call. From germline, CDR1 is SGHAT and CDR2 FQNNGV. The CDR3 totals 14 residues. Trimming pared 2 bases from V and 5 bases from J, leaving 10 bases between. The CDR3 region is CASSLLVAHNEQFF. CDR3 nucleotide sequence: TGTGCCAGCAGCTTATTAGTGGCGCACAATGAGCAGTTCTTC.

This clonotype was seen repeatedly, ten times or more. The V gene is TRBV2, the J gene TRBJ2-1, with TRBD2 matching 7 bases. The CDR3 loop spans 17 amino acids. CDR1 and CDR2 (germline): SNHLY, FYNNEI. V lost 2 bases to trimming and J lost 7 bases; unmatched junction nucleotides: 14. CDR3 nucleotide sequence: TGTGCCAGCAGTGAAAGGGCACTAGCGACTTTCTTGAATGAGCAGTTCTTC. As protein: CASSERALATFLNEQFF.

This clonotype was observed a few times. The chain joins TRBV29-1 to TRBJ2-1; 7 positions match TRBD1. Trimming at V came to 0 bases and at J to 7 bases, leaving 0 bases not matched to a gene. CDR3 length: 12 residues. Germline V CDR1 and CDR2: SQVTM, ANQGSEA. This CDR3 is CSVEDRGNEQFF. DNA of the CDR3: TGCAGCGTTGAAGACAGGGGGAATGAGCAGTTCTTC.

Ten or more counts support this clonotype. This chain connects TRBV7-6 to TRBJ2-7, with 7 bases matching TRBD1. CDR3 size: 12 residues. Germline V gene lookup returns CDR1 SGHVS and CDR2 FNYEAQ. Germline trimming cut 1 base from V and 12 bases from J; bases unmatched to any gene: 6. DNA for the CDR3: TGTGCCAGCAGCTTAGGAGGGGGCGGCTTGTACTTC. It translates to CASSLGGGGLYF. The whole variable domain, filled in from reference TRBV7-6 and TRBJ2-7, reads GAGVSQSPRYKVTKRGQDVALRCDPISGHVSLYWYRQALGQGPEFLTYFNYEAQQDKSGLPNDRFSAERPEGSISTLTIQRTEQRDSAMYRCASSLGGGGLYFGPGTRLTVT.

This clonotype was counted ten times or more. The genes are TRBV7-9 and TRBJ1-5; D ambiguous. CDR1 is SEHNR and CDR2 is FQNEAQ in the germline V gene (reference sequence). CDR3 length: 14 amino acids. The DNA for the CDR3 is TGTGCGATCCAAGGGTTTGATAGCAATCAGCCCCAGCATTTT. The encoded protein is CAIQGFDSNQPQHF.

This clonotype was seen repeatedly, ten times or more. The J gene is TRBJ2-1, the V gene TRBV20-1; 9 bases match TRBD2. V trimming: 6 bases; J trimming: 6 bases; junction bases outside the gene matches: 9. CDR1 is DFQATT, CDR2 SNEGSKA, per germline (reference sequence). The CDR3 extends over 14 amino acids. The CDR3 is CSAISGGPFNEQFF. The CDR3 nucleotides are TGCAGTGCCATTAGCGGGGGCCCATTCAATGAGCAGTTCTTC.